This T cell receptor (beta chain) emerged from a study of cytomegalovirus exposure and HLA in healthy donors. General study findings and limits: TCR beta sequences reportedly predicted most subjects' HLA-A and HLA-B alleles accurately. Through in vitro validation, a few CMV-associated chains were shown to be specific for CMV antigens. Some TCR beta chains (around 180 of them) were listed as cytomegalovirus-associated.

To note about this clone: Its antigen remains unknown.

Amplification used 60 Vbeta primers and 13 Jbeta primers. TCRdb's table, derived via immunoSEQ multiplex PCR, lists solely in-frame clones and lacks some. The sample shows about 140,000 clones, around 77% of them seen only once. The trim removed 1 base at V and 5 bases at J, leaving 4 bases unmatched. Germline values: CDR1 MGHRA, CDR2 YSYEKL. The CDR3 loop spans 15 amino acids. The rearrangement links TRBV4-1 to TRBJ2-4, with TRBD2 matching over 8 bases. Sequenced: PBMCs. The clonotype was recovered from a woman aged 50 to 60 in good health and CMV-seronegative. In DNA, the CDR3 is TGCGCCAGCAGCCAAGTCGGGAGGGTCCAAAACATTCAGTACTTC. Its protein product is CASSQVGRVQNIQYF.